This T cell receptor (beta chain) was captured in a study of cytomegalovirus exposure and HLA in healthy donors. Study findings and constraints: In a later analysis, a missense DCLRE1C variant was linked to TCR beta V- and J-gene trimming.

After removal of 8 bases from V and 4 bases from J, the junction contained 8 bases not matched to a gene. The CDR3 is 14 amino acids. Germline assignment: CDR1 MNHEY and CDR2 SVGAGI. The primer mix had 60 Vbeta and 13 Jbeta primers. Sequenced by immunoSEQ multiplex PCR; TCRdb stores in-frame clones only, minus some. There are about 130,000 clones in the sample; approximately 74% occur only once, and roughly 7.3% lies in the top ten. Notes on this clone: Its antigen remains unknown.

The sequenced sample was PBMCs. The rearrangement links TRBV6-5 to TRBJ2-3, with 8 nucleotides matching TRBD2. This clonotype was obtained from a male donor in good health and CMV-seronegative. For the CDR3, the DNA is TGTGCCAGCCAAGGAGCGGGAGAGCCAGATACGCAGTATTTT. Its translation is CASQGAGEPDTQYF.